This TCR beta chain was captured in a study of T cells expressing NK-cell markers. On the study more broadly: The TCR beta repertoires were obtained from sorted CD3+CD56+NKG2C+, CD3+CD56+NKG2C- and CD3+CD56-NKG2C+ T cells.

TCRdb re-called the 5' RACE reads and gives one entry per CDR3 protein, without DNA. In total, the table holds 350,000 to 450,000 distinct CDR3 sequences. CDR3 length: 14 amino acids. The germline CDR1 and CDR2 sequences are MNHNS and SASEGT. The receptor's source is a man aged 18-70 years in good health. This chain connects TRBV6-1 to TRBJ2-5; TCRdb names TRBD1, which stays unverified in the absence of DNA. Input material: blood T cells: a sorted CD56 or NKG2C T cell subset, CD4+ or CD8+ T cells, or bulk PBMC T cells (not recorded which). The chain's CDR3 is CASSRTGPKETQYF.